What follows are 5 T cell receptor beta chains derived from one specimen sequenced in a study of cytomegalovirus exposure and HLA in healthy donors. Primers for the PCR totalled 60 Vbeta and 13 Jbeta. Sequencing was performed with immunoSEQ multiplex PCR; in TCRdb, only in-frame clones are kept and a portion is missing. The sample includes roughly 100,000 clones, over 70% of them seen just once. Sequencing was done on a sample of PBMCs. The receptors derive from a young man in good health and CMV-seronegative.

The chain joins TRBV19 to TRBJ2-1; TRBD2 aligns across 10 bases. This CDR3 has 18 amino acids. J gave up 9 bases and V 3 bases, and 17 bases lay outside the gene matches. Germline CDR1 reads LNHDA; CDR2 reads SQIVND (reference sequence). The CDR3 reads CASSIPRGRAGGPTEQFF. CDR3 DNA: TGTGCCAGTAGTATCCCGCGGGGTAGAGCGGGAGGGCCCACTGAGCAGTTCTTC.

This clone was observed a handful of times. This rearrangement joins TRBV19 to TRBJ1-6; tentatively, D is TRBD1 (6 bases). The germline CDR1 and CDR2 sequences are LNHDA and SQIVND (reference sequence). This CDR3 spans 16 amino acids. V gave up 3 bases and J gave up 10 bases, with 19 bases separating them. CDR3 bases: TGTGCCAGTAGTATGTTTGGTGGGGACATTCGCTCACCCCTCCACTTT. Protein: CASSMFGGDIRSPLHF.

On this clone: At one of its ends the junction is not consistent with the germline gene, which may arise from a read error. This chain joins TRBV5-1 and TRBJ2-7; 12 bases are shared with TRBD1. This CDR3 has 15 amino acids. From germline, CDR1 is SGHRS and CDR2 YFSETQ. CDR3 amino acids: CASSQGQGASHEQYF. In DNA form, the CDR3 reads TGCGCCAGCAGCCAGGGACAGGGGGCCTCCCACGAGCAGTACTTC. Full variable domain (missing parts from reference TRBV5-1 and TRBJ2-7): KAGVTQTPRYLIKTRGQQVTLSCSPISGHRSVSWYQQTPGQGLQFLFEYFSETQRNKGNFPGRFSGRQFSNSRSEMNVSTLELGDSALYLCASSQGQGASHEQYFGPGTRLTVT.

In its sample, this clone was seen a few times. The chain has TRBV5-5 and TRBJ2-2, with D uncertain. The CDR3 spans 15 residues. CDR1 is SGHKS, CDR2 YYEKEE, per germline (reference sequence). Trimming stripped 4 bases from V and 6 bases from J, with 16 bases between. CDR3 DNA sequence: TGTGCCAGCAGCCTATCCTACGGCCGGGCCGGGGAGCTGTTTTTT. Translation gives CASSLSYGRAGELFF.

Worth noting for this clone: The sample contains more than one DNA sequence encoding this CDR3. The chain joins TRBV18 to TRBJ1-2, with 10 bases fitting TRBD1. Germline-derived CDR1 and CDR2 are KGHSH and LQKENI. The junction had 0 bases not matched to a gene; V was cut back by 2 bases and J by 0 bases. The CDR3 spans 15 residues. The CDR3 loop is CASSPGQGANYGYTF. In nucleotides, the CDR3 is TGTGCCAGCTCACCAGGACAGGGGGCTAACTATGGCTACACCTTC.